This entry features one T cell receptor (beta chain) sequence. Its antigen remains unidentified. The junction and the germline gene differ at one end; a read error may be behind it. The same CDR3 arises from other DNA sequences in this sample as well. The sample originates from a study of PD-L1 blockade in urothelial cancer. Study context: Men with urothelial cancer arising in the bladder made up about 90% of the roughly 29 patients.

The CDR3 totals 13 residues. Germline assignment: CDR1 SNHLY and CDR2 FYNNEI. Clones were read by immunoSEQ multiplex PCR, and TCRdb kept only the in-frame ones, dropping some. The table shows 72,000 or so clones, with roughly 86% occurring only once. Time point here: pretreatment peripheral blood. General study findings and limits: Better survival was predicted by below-median pretreatment blood TCR clonality.

This specimen consisted of PBMCs, obtained around atezolizumab (anti-PD-L1) treatment. The rearrangement links TRBV2 to TRBJ1-2; possible D gene TRBD1, 5 bases. The TCR sequence derives from a man aged 60-69 years with urothelial cancer. CDR3 in amino acids: CASSGEGSYGYTF. The CDR3 DNA sequence: TGCGCCAGCTCGGGGGAAGGAAGCTATGGCTACACCTTC.